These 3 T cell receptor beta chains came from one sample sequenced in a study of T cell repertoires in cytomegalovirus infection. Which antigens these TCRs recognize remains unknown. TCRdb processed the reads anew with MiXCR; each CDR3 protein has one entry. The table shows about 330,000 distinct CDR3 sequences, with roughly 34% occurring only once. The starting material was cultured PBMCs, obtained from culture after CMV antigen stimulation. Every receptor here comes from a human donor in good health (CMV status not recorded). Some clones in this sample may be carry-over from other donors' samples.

The CDR3 nucleotides are TGTGCCAGTAGCCGCGATCCCTATTATAATTCACCCCTCCACTTT. This gives the protein CASSRDPYYNSPLHF. The genes are TRBV19 and TRBJ1-6; D gene ambiguous. Trimming pared 6 bases from V and 4 bases from J, leaving 13 bases between. Germline CDR1 reads LNHDA; CDR2 reads SQIVND (reference sequence). The CDR3 has 15 amino acids.

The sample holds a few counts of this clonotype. In nucleotides, the CDR3 is TGCGCCAGCAGCCAGAAGGGACAGAGGGCTTTCTTT. Translation: CASSQKGQRAFF. The chain combines TRBV4-1 with TRBJ1-1; 7 nucleotides agree with TRBD1. This CDR3 is built from 12 residues. Germline V gene data show CDR1 as MGHRA and CDR2 as YSYEKL. Trimming cost V 3 bases and J 11 bases; bases outside gene matches: 6.

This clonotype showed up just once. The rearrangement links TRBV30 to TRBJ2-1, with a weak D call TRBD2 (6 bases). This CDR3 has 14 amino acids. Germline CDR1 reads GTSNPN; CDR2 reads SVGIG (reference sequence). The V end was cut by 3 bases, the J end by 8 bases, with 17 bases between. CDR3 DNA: TGTGCCTGGAGGATCGGAGGGCTTCGATATGAGCAGTTCTTC. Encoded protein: CAWRIGGLRYEQFF.